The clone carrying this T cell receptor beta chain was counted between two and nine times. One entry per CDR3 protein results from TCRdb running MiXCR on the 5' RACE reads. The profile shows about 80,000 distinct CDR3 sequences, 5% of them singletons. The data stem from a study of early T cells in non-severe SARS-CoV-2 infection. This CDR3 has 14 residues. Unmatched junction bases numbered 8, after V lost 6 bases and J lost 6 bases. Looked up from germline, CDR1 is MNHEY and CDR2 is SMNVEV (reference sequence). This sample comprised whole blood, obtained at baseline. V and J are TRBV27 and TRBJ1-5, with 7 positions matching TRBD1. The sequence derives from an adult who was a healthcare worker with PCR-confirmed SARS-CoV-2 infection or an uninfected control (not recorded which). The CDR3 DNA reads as TGTGCCAGCAGGACGACAGGGAGAACTCAGCCCCAGCATTTT. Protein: CASRTTGRTQPQHF.